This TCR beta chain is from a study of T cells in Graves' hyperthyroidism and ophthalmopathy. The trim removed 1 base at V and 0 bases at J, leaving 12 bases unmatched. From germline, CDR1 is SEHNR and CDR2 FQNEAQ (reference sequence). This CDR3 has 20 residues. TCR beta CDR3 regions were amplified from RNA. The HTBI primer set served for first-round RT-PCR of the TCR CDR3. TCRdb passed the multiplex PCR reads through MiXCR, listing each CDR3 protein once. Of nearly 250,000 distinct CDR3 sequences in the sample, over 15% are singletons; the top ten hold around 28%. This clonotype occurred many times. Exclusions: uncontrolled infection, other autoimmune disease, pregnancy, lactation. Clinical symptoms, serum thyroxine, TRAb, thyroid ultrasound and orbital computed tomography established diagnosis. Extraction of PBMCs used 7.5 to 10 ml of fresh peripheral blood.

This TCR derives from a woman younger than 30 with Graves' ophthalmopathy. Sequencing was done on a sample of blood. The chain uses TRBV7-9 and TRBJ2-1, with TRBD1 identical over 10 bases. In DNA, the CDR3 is TGTGCCAGCAGCTTAGTAGGGACAGGGGAAATTTATGGCTCCTACAATGAGCAGTTCTTC. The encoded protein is CASSLVGTGEIYGSYNEQFF. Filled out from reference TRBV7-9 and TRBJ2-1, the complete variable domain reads DTGVSQNPRHKITKRGQNVTFRCDPISEHNRLYWYRQTLGQGPEFLTYFQNEAQLEKSRLLSDRFSAERPKGSFSTLEIQRTEQGDSAMYLCASSLVGTGEIYGSYNEQFFGPGTRLTVL.